This T cell receptor beta chain was recovered during a study of cytotoxic CD8 clonotypes in ibrutinib-treated CLL. Target depth was 1 in 200,000 to 1 in 1 million T cells, about 10x per clonotype. TCRdb's copy holds only in-frame clones and misses some; the assay was immunoSEQ multiplex PCR. Of more than 15,000 clones listed, around 67% are singletons. V shed 0 bases and J shed 3 bases, with 5 bases lying between them. The CDR3 runs to 13 residues. Looked up from germline, CDR1 is SGHRS and CDR2 is YFSETQ. The clonotype was recovered from a human donor with chronic lymphocytic leukemia. The chain employs TRBV5-1 and TRBJ2-3; D not resolved. Sample: PBMCs, taken before ibrutinib treatment. The DNA of the CDR3 is TGCGCCAGCAGCTTGGCCATGACAGATACGCAGTATTTT. It yields the protein CASSLAMTDTQYF.